This TCR beta chain is from a study of cytomegalovirus exposure and HLA in healthy donors. A multiplex PCR was run with 60 Vbeta primers and 13 Jbeta primers. Profiling relied on immunoSEQ multiplex PCR, and the TCRdb table lists in-frame clones only, not all of them. Of about 200,000 clones in the sample, 70% to 85% are singletons; the top ten hold about 0.094%. This clone turned up a few times. What it binds is not known. At sampling all donors were nominally healthy, likely with unrecorded immune exposures. V lost 2 bases and J lost 0, with 13 bases in between. Germline V gene sequence: CDR1 LNHNV, CDR2 YYDKDF (reference sequence). There are 16 residues in the CDR3. Study findings and constraints: Later genetic work tied a missense DCLRE1C variant to beta-chain V and J trimming.

This TCR derives from a boy aged 2 to 9 in good health and CMV-seronegative. The sequencing input was PBMCs. The chain links TRBV15 to TRBJ1-2, with D unclear. CDR3 protein: CATSRPSTGTNYGYTF. The DNA of the CDR3 is TGTGCCACCAGCAGACCCTCCACGGGGACTAACTATGGCTACACCTTC.